These T cell receptor beta chains were read from a single sample in a study of cytomegalovirus exposure and HLA in healthy donors. Profiling relied on immunoSEQ multiplex PCR, and the TCRdb table lists in-frame clones only, not all of them. The repertoire has some 150,000 clones, roughly 74% of them found once; the top ten carry approximately 2.8%. What was sequenced was PBMCs. The receptors derive from a young man in good health and CMV-seronegative. The CDR3 runs from the conserved cysteine through the conserved F or W. A D gene is named only where the DNA matches it firmly. Some rows have no size entry. The others give once, few or many, or a class for an expanded clone.

>few|TRBD1|TRBJ2-5|TRBV7-3
CASSSSNRGETQYF
TGTGCCAGCAGCTCCTCAAACAGGGGAGAGACCCAGTACTTC
>-|TRBD1|TRBJ2-7|TRBV18
CASSPLMGQANNYEQYF
TGTGCCAGCTCACCACTAATGGGACAGGCCAATAACTACGAGCAGTACTTC
>-|TRBD1|TRBJ1-6|TRBV5-1
CASSTQTGSSSPLHF
TGCGCCAGCAGCACTCAGACAGGGTCGAGTTCACCCCTCCACTTT
>-|TRBD1|TRBJ1-2|TRBV11-2
CASSLNWGQGRFTF
TGTGCCAGCAGCTTGAATTGGGGACAGGGGAGGTTCACCTTC
>-|-|TRBJ1-6|TRBV11-2
CASSLANSYNSPLHF
TGTGCCAGCAGCTTAGCCAACTCCTATAATTCACCCCTCCACTTT
>-|-|TRBJ1-5|TRBV6-5
CASSYSAVPDQPQHF
TGTGCCAGCAGTTACTCGGCCGTCCCAGATCAGCCCCAGCATTTT
>-|-|TRBJ2-7|TRBV27
CASSLTGTEQYF
TGTGCCAGCAGTTTGACGGGAACCGAGCAGTACTTC
>-|-|TRBJ1-5|TRBV30
CAWSVPGRSRNQPQHF
TGTGCCTGGAGTGTCCCAGGGAGGAGTCGCAATCAGCCCCAGCATTTT
>-|-|TRBJ1-1|TRBV30
CAWSVQGGGTEAFF
TGTGCCTGGAGTGTCCAGGGCGGTGGCACTGAAGCTTTCTTT
>-|TRBD1|TRBJ2-1|TRBV27
CASSPLPGQGVNEQFF
TGTGCCAGCAGTCCATTACCGGGACAGGGTGTAAATGAGCAGTTCTTC
>-|-|TRBJ2-2|TRBV27
CASSLENGELFF
TGTGCCAGCAGTTTGGAGAACGGGGAGCTGTTTTTT
>-|TRBD2|TRBJ2-7|TRBV6-5
CASSQLAGATYEQYF
TGTGCCAGCAGCCAACTAGCGGGGGCCACCTACGAGCAGTACTTC
>-|-|TRBJ1-6|TRBV30
CAWSERGNSPLHF
TGTGCCTGGAGTGAACGGGGGAATTCACCCCTCCACTTT
>few|-|TRBJ2-7|TRBV4-1
CASSFKSGAVGPEQYF
TGCGCCAGCAGCTTCAAGAGTGGGGCAGTGGGTCCCGAGCAGTACTTC
>-|TRBD1|TRBJ1-4|TRBV5-6
CASSLTRPGQLNEKLFF
TGTGCCAGCAGCTTAACACGGCCGGGACAGCTAAATGAAAAACTGTTTTTT
>few|TRBD2|TRBJ2-2|TRBV7-3
CASSIAGGRSTGELFF
TGTGCCAGCAGCATAGCGGGGGGGCGGAGCACCGGGGAGCTGTTTTTT
>-|TRBD1|TRBJ2-7|TRBV27
CASRPRGQGAIEQYF
TGTGCCAGCAGACCTAGAGGACAGGGGGCGATCGAGCAGTACTTC
>-|-|TRBJ2-7|TRBV4-1
CASSQDPGGFYEQYF
TGCGCCAGCAGCCAAGATCCCGGAGGTTTCTACGAGCAGTACTTC
>-|-|TRBJ1-1|TRBV7-9
CASSLVNTEAFF
TGTGCCAGCAGCTTAGTAAACACTGAAGCTTTCTTT
>-|TRBD1|TRBJ1-6|TRBV2
CASSLTGNSPLHF
TGTGCCAGCTCTTTGACAGGGAATTCACCCCTCCACTTT
>-|TRBD2|TRBJ2-5|TRBV7-9
CASSFGLAGGPGETQYF
TGTGCCAGCAGCTTCGGACTAGCGGGGGGGCCGGGAGAGACCCAGTACTTC
>-|-|TRBJ2-4|TRBV7-9
CASSLGLKNIQYF
TGTGCCAGCAGCCTTGGCCTTAAAAACATTCAGTACTTC
>-|-|TRBJ2-7|TRBV30
CAWSVSSSYEQYF
TGTGCCTGGAGTGTGTCTAGCTCCTACGAGCAGTACTTC
>-|-|TRBJ1-1|TRBV2
CASSEANGGASAFF
TGTGCCAGCAGTGAAGCAAATGGGGGGGCGTCAGCTTTCTTT
>few|TRBD2|TRBJ2-1|TRBV9
CASSVTGTSTNEQFF
TGTGCCAGCAGCGTTACCGGGACTAGCACCAATGAGCAGTTCTTC
>-|-|TRBJ2-7|TRBV19
CASSRQILYEQYF
TGTGCCAGTAGTAGACAGATTCTCTACGAGCAGTACTTC
>-|TRBD2|TRBJ2-1|TRBV7-3
CASSLPGTSGGGQFF
TGTGCCAGCAGCTTGCCCGGGACTAGCGGGGGGGGGCAGTTCTTC
>once|-|TRBJ1-1|TRBV11-3
CASSLSQLDTEAFF
TGTGCCAGCAGCTTAAGTCAACTGGACACTGAAGCTTTCTTT
>-|-|TRBJ1-1|TRBV28
CASSAQGKAFF
TGTGCCAGCAGTGCCCAGGGAAAAGCTTTCTTT
>-|-|TRBJ1-2|TRBV9
CASSVEGGAYGYTF
TGTGCCAGCAGCGTAGAGGGGGGGGCCTATGGCTACACCTTC
>-|TRBD1|TRBJ2-2|TRBV2
CASRTWDRASRDTGELFF
TGTGCCAGCAGGACTTGGGACAGGGCCTCGCGGGACACCGGGGAGCTGTTTTTT